This T cell receptor beta chain was captured in a study of blood T cell repertoires in COVID-19. Whole-study context: Nucleic acid was either cDNA or gDNA, and it came from T cells, B-cell-depleted T cells, or PBMCs.

Measured with immunoSEQ multiplex PCR; TCRdb has only the in-frame clones, and not every one. The sample contains 95,000 to 150,000 clones, roughly 85% of which appear only once. This CDR3 contains 15 residues. Germline V gene sequence: CDR1 MNHEY, CDR2 SVGAGI. Trimming removed 0 bases from V and 0 bases from J; junction bases left unmatched: 1. This clone has a count of ten or more. The sample has other DNA sequences that encode this CDR3 too. This receptor was obtained from an elderly man with active or convalescent COVID-19. The V call is TRBV6-5, the J call TRBJ1-1, with 7 bases fitting TRBD1. Sequencing input: peripheral blood. In DNA, the CDR3 is TGTGCCAGCAGTTACTCACAGGGGTTGAACACTGAAGCTTTCTTT. Amino acid sequence: CASSYSQGLNTEAFF.